This TCR beta chain was captured in a study of naive and memory T cell subsets. Broader study findings: Naive and memory subsets had different power law exponents for TCR abundance.

The CDR3 totals 13 residues. Germline V gene lookup returns CDR1 ENHRY and CDR2 SYGVKD. V gave up 5 bases and J gave up 4 bases, with 11 bases separating them. Both TRBC1 and TRBC2 were covered by a beta constant-region primer of two equimolar oligonucleotides. TCRdb re-derived calls from the UMI-ligation and nested PCR reads in MiXCR, one entry per CDR3 protein. The sample lists under 150,000 distinct CDR3 sequences, about 15% occurring once. CMV status came from CD4+ IFNgamma after overnight CMV lysate stimulation. Comments on this clonotype: The antigen remains undetermined.

Sequences were obtained from naive CD4+ T cells from blood. The chain couples TRBV10-3 to TRBJ2-5; D gene unclear. The origin of this receptor is a human donor in good health. In DNA form, the CDR3 reads TGTGCCATCAGTAAACAAGTCAGAGAGACCCAGTACTTC. Protein: CAISKQVRETQYF.